This T cell receptor beta chain was observed in a study of OX40 agonist ivuxolimab in advanced cancers. Study background: The mean age was about 57 years, ranging from about 20 to 79, with about four fifths of participants male. General study points: At 0.1 to 3.0 mg/kg, CD4+ and CD8+ blood T cells expanded clonally by week 6.

The CDR3 sequence is 15 residues long. V dropped 3 bases and J dropped 1 base, with 13 bases sitting between them. Germline V gives CDR1 LNHDA, CDR2 SQIVND (reference sequence). Profiling relied on immunoSEQ multiplex PCR, and the TCRdb table lists in-frame clones only, not all of them. The sample carries about 64,000 clones, about four fifths recorded once. In the case of this clone: Its specificity is unknown.

V and J are TRBV19 and TRBJ2-7; unclear D gene. This TCR was sampled from an adult with an advanced solid tumor such as melanoma, head and neck, liver or kidney cancer. This specimen was CD4+ or CD8+ T cells sorted from blood, taken in a trial of the OX40 agonist ivuxolimab. CDR3 bases: TGTGCCAGTAGTATGGGAAGGGCTCTATCCTACGAGCAGTACTTC. Its protein product is CASSMGRALSYEQYF.